The entry below gives a single T cell receptor (beta chain) sequence along with its context. Its target is not known. Enrollment shut out patients with autoimmune disease history or systemic immunosuppression. These data are taken from a study of OX40 agonist ivuxolimab in advanced cancers. Study results and caveats: Blood T cells, both CD4+ and CD8+, expanded clonally by week 6 at 0.1 to 3.0 mg/kg.

Profiled with immunoSEQ multiplex PCR; TCRdb holds only in-frame clones, not every one. The sample includes over 60,000 clones, approximately 85% of them seen just once. CDR1 GTSNPN and CDR2 SVGIG come from the germline V gene (reference sequence). This CDR3 is built from 14 residues. Losses at the gene ends were 7 bases for V and 3 bases for J; bases not matched to a gene: 4. Here the sequenced sample was CD4+ or CD8+ T cells sorted from blood, taken in a trial of the OX40 agonist ivuxolimab. The chain is built from TRBV30 and TRBJ2-6; 9 bases are shared with TRBD1. The TCR originated in an adult with an advanced solid tumor such as melanoma, head and neck, liver or kidney cancer. CDR3 DNA: TGTGCCTCACAGGGGGCGCTTGGGGCCAACGTCCTGACTTTC. The encoded protein is CASQGALGANVLTF.